The T cell receptor beta chain under discussion was sequenced for a study of vaccination and CD4 T cells after COVID-19. Overall study context: Overlapping spike pools from SARS-CoV-2 and HCoV-NL63, HCoV-OC43 and HCoV-229E served as culture stimuli. Control cultures, each given a CEFX pool, an HIV-1 Nef pool, or no peptide, were included.

Stated treatment: approximately 10-day PBMC culture with coronavirus spike peptide pools or control peptides (ViraFEST assay). Using peptide pools, antigen-specific T cells were expanded in ViraFEST before TCRs were sequenced. In its sample, this clonotype was seen a few times. Its antigen is as yet unknown. V was trimmed by 2 bases and J by 3 bases, leaving 12 bases between them. CDR3 length: 14 amino acids. Germline values: CDR1 DFQATT, CDR2 SNEGSKA (reference sequence). Sequencing of DNA taken from cultured CD4+ T cells relied on the Oncomine TCR Beta short-read assay. From cultured CD4+ T cells, genomic DNA was extracted. TCRdb used MiXCR to reprocess the PCR reads, holding one entry per CDR3 protein. The sample consists of more than 15,000 distinct CDR3 sequences, 40% to 50% of them appearing once.

V is TRBV20-1 and J is TRBJ2-3; D remains ambiguous. The TCR originated in a human donor with COVID-19. Material for sequencing was cultured CD4+ T cells from blood. The CDR3 region has the DNA TGCAGTGCTAGAAGGCTTGAGCCTACAGATACGCAGTATTTT. It translates to CSARRLEPTDTQYF.